What follows describes a single T cell receptor (beta chain). Sequencing used immunoSEQ multiplex PCR; TCRdb keeps in-frame clones, though not all of them. This table has fewer than 85,000 clones, 92% appearing once. The CDR3 covers 17 residues. The germline gives CDR1 MNHEY, CDR2 SMNVEV (reference sequence). With 0 bases removed from V and 6 bases from J, the gap between germline ends came to 21 bases. The entry originates in a study of T cell changes during pregnancy in multiple sclerosis. The TCR was taken from a female donor in good health, enrolled as a control in a pregnancy study. The source material was peripheral blood, sampled in the third trimester of pregnancy. V and J are TRBV27 and TRBJ2-7; possibly TRBD2 for D (5 bases). The CDR3 DNA sequence: TGTGCCAGCAGTTTATCAATCGGAGGAGGCAGGCCGGGCGAGCAGTACTTC. Translated: CASSLSIGGGRPGEQYF.